This paragraph covers one T cell receptor (beta chain) sequence. The antigen remains unidentified. This nonspecific control used anti-CD3/anti-CD28 bead stimulation of CD4+ T cells. Responding CD4+ T cells were sorted by upregulation of both CD40 ligand and CD69. CD8+ T cells were removed from PBMCs prior to stimulation. Sequencing used immunoSEQ version 4 in survey mode. Profiling relied on immunoSEQ multiplex PCR, and the TCRdb table lists in-frame clones only, not all of them. The table shows 35,000 to 55,000 clones, with more than 70% occurring only once. This specimen belongs to a study of persistence of HIV-infected CD4 T cells. Background on the study: Up to about 200 mL blood was drawn at multiple time points; a couple of donors had single-time leukapheresis.

General study findings and limits: TCR oligoclonality correlated with proviral oligoclonality in the same sorted populations. Degenerate expanded CDR3beta sequences were enriched among CMV- and Gag-responding cells.

CDR3 size: 12 residues. Between the trimmed V and J ends, which lost 3 bases and 5 bases, there was a span of 5 bases. This chain uses TRBV12-3 or TRBV12-4 with TRBJ1-5; D gene uncertain. The clonotype was recovered from an adult man with HIV who was CMV-seropositive. The source was CD4+ T cells sorted from PBMCs after roughly 18-hour stimulation, collected from a patient who received antiretroviral therapy. The CDR3 spells CASSFGDQPQHF. In DNA form, the CDR3 reads TGTGCCAGCAGTTTTGGGGATCAGCCCCAGCATTTT.